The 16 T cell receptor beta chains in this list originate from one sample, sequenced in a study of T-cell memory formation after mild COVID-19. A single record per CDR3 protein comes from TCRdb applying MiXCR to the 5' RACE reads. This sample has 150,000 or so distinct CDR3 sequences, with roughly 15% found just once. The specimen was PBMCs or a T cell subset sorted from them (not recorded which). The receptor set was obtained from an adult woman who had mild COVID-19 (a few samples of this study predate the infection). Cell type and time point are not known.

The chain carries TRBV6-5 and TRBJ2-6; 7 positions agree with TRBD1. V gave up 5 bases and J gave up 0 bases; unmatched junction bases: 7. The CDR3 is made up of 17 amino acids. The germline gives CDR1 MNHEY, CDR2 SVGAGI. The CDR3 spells CASSLSGTVSGANVLTF. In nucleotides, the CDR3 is TGTGCCAGCAGTCTTTCCGGGACAGTCTCTGGGGCCAACGTCCTGACTTTC.

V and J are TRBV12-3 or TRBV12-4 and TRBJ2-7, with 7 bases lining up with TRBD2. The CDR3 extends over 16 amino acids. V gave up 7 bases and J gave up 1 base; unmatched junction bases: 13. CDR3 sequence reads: CASTSLGGSVSYEQYF. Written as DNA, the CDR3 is TGTGCCAGCACCTCCTTGGGGGGGTCAGTGTCCTACGAGCAGTACTTC.

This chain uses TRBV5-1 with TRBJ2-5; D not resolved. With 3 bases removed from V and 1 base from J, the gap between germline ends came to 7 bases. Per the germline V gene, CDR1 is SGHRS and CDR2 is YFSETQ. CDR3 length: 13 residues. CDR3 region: CASSWTSQETQYF. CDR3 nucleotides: TGCGCCAGCAGCTGGACCTCCCAAGAGACCCAGTACTTC.

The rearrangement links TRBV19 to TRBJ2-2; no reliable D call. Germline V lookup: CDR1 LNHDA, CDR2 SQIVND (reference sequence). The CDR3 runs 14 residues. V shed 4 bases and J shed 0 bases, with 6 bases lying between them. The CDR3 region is CASSNQANTGELFF. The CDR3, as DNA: TGTGCCAGTAGTAATCAAGCGAACACCGGGGAGCTGTTTTTT.

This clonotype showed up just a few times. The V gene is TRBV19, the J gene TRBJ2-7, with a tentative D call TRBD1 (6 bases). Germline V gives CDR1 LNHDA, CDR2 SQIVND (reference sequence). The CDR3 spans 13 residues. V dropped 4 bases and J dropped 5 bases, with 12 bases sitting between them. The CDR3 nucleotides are TGTGCCAGTAGTACCACTACAGGGAACGAGCAGTACTTC. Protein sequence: CASSTTTGNEQYF.

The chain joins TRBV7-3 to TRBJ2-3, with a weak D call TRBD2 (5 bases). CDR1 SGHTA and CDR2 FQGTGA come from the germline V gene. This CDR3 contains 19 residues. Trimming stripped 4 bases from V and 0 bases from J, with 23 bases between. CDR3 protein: CASSSKGAATNPSTDTQYF. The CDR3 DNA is TGTGCCAGCAGCTCGAAGGGAGCGGCAACCAATCCAAGCACAGATACGCAGTATTTT.

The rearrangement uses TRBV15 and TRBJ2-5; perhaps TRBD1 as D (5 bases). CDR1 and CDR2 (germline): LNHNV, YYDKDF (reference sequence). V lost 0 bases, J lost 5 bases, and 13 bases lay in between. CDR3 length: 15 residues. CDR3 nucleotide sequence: TGTGCCACCAGCAGAGACCAGGATCACAGGGAGACCCAGTACTTC. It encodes CATSRDQDHRETQYF.

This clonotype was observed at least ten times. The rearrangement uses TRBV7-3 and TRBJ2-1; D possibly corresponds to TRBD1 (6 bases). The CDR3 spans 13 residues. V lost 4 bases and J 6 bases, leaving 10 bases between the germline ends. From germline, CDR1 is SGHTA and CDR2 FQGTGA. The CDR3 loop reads CASSSIQGNEQFF. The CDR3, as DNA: TGTGCCAGCAGCTCCATACAGGGCAATGAGCAGTTCTTC.

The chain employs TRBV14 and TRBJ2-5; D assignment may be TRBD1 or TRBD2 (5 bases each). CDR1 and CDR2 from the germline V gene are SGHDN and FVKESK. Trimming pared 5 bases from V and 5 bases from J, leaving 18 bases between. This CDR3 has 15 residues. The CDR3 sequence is CASSSGTYTRETQYF. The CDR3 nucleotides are TGTGCCAGCAGCTCCGGGACCTACACCAGGGAGACCCAGTACTTC.

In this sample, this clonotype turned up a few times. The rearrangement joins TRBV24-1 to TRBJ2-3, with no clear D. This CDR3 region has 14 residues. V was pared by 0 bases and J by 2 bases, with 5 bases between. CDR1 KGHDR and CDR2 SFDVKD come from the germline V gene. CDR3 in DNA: TGTGCCACCAGTGATTTGCTAACCACAGATACGCAGTATTTT. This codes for CATSDLLTTDTQYF.

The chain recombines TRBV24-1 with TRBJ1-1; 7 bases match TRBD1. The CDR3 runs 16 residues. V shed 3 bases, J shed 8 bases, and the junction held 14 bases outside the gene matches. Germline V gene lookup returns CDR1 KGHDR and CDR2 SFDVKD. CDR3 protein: CATSDEGSGGSAEAFF. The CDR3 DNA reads TGTGCCACCAGTGATGAAGGGTCAGGGGGTTCAGCGGAAGCTTTCTTT.

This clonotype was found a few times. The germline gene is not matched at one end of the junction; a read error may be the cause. In nucleotides, the CDR3 is TGTGCCAGCGGCCAAGACCCACTAGCAGCCTACGAGCAGTACTTC. Its translation: CASGQDPLAAYEQYF. The J gene is TRBJ2-7, the V gene TRBV3-1; the D gene is possibly TRBD2 (6 bases). The CDR3 runs 15 residues. The germline CDR1 and CDR2 sequences are LGHDT and YNNKEL (reference sequence).

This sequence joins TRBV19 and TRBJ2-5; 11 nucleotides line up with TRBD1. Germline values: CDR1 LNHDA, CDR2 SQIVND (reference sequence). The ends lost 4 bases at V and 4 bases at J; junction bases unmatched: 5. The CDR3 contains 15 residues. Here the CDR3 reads CASSTPGQGVETQYF. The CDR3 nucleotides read TGTGCCAGTAGTACACCGGGACAGGGGGTAGAGACCCAGTACTTC.

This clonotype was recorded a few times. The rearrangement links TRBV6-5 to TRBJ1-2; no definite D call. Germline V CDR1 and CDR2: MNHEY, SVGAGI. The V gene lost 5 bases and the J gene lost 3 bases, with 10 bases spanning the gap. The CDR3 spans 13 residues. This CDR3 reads CASSRRRDYGYTF. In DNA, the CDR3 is TGTGCCAGCAGTCGCCGACGGGACTATGGCTACACCTTC.

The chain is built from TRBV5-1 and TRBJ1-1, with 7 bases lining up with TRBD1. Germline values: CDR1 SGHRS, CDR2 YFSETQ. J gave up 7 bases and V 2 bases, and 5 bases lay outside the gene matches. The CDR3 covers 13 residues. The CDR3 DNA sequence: TGCGCCAGCAGCTTAGGACAGGAGTTTGAAGCTTTCTTT. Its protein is CASSLGQEFEAFF. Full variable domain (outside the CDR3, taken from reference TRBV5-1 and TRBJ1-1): KAGVTQTPRYLIKTRGQQVTLSCSPISGHRSVSWYQQTPGQGLQFLFEYFSETQRNKGNFPGRFSGRQFSNSRSEMNVSTLELGDSALYLCASSLGQEFEAFFGQGTRLTVV.

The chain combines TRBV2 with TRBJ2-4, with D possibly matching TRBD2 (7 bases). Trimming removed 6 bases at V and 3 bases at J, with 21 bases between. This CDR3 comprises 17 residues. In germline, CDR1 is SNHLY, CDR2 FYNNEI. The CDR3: CASSRIGGAGGKNIQYF. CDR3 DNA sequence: TGTGCCAGCAGCCGGATAGGGGGGGCTGGGGGCAAAAACATTCAGTACTTC.